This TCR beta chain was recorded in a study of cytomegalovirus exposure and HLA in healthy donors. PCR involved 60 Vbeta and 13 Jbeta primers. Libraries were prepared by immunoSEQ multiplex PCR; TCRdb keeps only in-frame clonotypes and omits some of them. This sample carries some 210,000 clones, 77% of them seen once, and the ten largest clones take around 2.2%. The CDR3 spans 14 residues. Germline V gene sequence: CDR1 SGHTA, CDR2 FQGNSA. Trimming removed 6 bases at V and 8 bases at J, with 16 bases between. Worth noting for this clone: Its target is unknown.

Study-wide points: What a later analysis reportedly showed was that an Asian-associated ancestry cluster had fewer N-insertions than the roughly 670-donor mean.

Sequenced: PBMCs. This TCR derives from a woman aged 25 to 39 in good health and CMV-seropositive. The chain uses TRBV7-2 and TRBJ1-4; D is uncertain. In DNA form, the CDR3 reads TGTGCCAGCAGTCTAGGATACTCTCGGGAAAAACTGTTTTTT. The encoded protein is CASSLGYSREKLFF.